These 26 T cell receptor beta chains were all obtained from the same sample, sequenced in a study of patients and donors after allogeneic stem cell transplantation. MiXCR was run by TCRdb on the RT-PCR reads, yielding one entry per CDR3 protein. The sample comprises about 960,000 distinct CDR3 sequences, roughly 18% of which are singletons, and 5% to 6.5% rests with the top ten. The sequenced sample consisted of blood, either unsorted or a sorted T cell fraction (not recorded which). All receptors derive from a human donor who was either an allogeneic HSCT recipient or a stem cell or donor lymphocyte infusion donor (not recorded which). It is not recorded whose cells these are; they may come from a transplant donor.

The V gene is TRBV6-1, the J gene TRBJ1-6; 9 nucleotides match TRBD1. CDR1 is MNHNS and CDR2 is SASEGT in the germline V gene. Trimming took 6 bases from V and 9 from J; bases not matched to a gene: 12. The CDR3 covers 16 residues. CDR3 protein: CASRAGTGSPTSPLHF. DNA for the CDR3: TGTGCCAGCAGAGCCGGGACAGGGTCTCCCACTTCACCCCTCCACTTT.

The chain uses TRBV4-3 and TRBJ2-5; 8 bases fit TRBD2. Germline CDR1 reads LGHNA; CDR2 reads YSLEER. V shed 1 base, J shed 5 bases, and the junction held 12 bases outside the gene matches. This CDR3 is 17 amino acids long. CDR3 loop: CASSQGGRGGDWETQYF. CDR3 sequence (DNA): TGCGCCAGCAGCCAAGGTGGACGGGGGGGTGACTGGGAGACCCAGTACTTC.

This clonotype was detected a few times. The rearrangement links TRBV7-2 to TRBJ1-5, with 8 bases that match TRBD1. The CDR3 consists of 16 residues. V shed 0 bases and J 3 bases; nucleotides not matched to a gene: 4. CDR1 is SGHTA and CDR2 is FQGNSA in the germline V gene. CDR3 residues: CASSLAHRGYNQPQHF. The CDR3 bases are TGTGCCAGCAGCTTAGCGCACAGGGGGTACAATCAGCCCCAGCATTTT.

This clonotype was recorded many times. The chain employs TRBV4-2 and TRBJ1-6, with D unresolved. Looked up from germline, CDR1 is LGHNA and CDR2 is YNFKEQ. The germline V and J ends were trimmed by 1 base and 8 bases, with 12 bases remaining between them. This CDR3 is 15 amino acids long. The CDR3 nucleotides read TGTGCCAGCAGCCAAGGCGGGGTATCAGATTCACCCCTCCACTTT. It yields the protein CASSQGGVSDSPLHF.

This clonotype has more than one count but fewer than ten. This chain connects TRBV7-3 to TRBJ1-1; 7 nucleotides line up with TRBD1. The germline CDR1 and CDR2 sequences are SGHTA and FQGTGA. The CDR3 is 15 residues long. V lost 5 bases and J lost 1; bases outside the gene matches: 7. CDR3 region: CASSLGQATNTEAFF. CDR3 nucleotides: TGTGCCAGCAGCCTAGGACAGGCGACGAACACTGAAGCTTTCTTT.

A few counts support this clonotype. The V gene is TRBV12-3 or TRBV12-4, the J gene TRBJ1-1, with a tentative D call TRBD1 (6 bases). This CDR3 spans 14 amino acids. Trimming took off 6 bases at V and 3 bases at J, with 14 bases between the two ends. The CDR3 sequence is CASSPSRGHTEAFF. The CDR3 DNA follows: TGTGCCAGCAGCCCTTCTCGGGGGCACACTGAAGCTTTCTTT.

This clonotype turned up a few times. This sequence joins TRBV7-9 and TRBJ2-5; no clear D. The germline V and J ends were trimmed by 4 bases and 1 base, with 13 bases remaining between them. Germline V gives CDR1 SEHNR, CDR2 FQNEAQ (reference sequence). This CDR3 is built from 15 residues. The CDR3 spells CASSSVLGTQETQYF. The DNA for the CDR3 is TGTGCCAGCAGCTCCGTACTTGGAACCCAAGAGACCCAGTACTTC.

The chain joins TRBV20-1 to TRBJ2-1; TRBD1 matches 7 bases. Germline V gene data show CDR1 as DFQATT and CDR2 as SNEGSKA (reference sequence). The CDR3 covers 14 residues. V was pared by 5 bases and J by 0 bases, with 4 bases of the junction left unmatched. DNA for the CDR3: TGCAGTGCTGAGGGACAGTACTCCTACAATGAGCAGTTCTTC. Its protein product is CSAEGQYSYNEQFF.

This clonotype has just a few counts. The CDR3 region is CASKLSLAGGLAGANVLTF. CDR3 sequence (DNA): TGTGCCAGCAAATTATCTCTAGCGGGGGGTTTAGCTGGGGCCAACGTCCTGACTTTC. V is TRBV12-3 or TRBV12-4 and J is TRBJ2-6; 11 bases are shared with TRBD2. This CDR3 has 19 amino acids. V lost 7 bases and J lost 2; bases outside the gene matches: 13.

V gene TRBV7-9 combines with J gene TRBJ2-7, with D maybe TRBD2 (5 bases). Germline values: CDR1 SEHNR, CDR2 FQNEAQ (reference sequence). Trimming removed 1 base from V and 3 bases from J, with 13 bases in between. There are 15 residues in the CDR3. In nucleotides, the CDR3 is TGTGCCAGCAGCTTAGGTGTGGGAGTGAGCTACGAGCAGTACTTC. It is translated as CASSLGVGVSYEQYF.

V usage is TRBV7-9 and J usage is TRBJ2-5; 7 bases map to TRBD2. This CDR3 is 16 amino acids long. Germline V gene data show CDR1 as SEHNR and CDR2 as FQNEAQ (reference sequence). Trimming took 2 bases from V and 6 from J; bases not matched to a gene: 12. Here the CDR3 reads CASSLPGGRSVKTQYF. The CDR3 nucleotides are TGTGCCAGCAGCTTACCGGGCGGGAGATCGGTAAAGACCCAGTACTTC.

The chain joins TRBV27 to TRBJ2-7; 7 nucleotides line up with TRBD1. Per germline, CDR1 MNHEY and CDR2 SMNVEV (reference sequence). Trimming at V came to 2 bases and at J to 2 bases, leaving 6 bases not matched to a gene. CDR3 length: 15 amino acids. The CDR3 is CASSLETGAPYEQYF. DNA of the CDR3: TGTGCCAGCAGTTTAGAAACAGGGGCTCCCTACGAGCAGTACTTC.

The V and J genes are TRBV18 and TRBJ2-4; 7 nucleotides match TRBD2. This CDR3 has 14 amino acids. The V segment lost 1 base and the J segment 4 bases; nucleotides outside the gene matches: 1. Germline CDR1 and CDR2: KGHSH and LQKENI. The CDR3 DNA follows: TGTGCCAGCTCACCACGCGGGGGTAAAAACATTCAGTACTTC. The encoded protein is CASSPRGGKNIQYF.

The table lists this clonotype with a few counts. CDR3 sequence reads: CSVQGGSGNTIYF. Written as DNA, the CDR3 is TGCAGTGTCCAGGGGGGGTCTGGAAACACCATATATTTT. The genes are TRBV20-1 and TRBJ1-3; TRBD1 matches at 7 bases. The germline V gene encodes CDR1 DFQATT and CDR2 SNEGSKA (reference sequence). V gave up 7 bases and J gave up 1 base; unmatched junction bases: 4. The CDR3 contains 13 residues.

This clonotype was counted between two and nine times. CDR3 sequence reads: CASSLGGANSPLHF. In DNA form, the CDR3 reads TGTGCCAGCTCCCTGGGGGGCGCGAATTCACCCCTCCACTTT. The V gene is TRBV28, the J gene TRBJ1-6; TRBD1 is a possible D gene (6 bases). The CDR3 length is 14 residues. Germline V CDR1 and CDR2: MDHEN, SYDVKM. Between the trimmed V and J ends, which lost 8 bases and 7 bases, there was a span of 15 bases.

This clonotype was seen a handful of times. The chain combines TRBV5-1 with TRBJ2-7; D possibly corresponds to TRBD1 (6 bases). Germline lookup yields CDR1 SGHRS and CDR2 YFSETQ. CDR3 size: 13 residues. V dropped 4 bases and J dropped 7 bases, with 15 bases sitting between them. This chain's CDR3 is CASSLDSGMEQYF. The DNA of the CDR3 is TGCGCCAGCAGCCTGGACAGCGGCATGGAGCAGTACTTC.

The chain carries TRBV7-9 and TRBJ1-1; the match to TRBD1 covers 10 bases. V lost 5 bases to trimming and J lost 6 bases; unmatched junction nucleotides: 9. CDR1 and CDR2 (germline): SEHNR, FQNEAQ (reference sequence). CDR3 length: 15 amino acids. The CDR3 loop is CASSTRQGAVAEAFF. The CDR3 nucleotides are TGTGCCAGCAGCACCCGACAGGGGGCCGTGGCTGAAGCTTTCTTT.

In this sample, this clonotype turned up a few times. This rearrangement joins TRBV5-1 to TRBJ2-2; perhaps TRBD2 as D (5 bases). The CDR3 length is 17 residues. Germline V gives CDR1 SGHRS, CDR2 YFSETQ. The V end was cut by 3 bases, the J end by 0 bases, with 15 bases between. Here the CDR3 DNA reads TGCGCCAGCAGCTGGGGAGTACTCTCCTCGAACACCGGGGAGCTGTTTTTT. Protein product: CASSWGVLSSNTGELFF.

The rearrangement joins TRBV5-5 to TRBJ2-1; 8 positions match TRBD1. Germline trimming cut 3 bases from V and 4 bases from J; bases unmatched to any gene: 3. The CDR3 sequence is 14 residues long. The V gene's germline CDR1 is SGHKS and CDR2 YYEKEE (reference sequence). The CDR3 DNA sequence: TGTGCCAGCAGCTCGACAGGGGTATACAATGAGCAGTTCTTC. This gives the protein CASSSTGVYNEQFF. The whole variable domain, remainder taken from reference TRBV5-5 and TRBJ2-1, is DAGVTQSPTHLIKTRGQQVTLRCSPISGHKSVSWYQQVLGQGPQFIFQYYEKEERGRGNFPDRFSARQFPNYSSELNVNALLLGDSALYLCASSSTGVYNEQFFGPGTRLTVL.

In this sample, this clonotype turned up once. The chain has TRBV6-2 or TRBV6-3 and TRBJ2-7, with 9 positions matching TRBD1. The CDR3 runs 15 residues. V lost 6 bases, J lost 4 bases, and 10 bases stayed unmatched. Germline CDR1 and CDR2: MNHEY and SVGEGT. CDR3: CASREPGQGGYEQYF. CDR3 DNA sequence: TGTGCCAGCAGAGAACCGGGACAGGGTGGGTACGAGCAGTACTTC.

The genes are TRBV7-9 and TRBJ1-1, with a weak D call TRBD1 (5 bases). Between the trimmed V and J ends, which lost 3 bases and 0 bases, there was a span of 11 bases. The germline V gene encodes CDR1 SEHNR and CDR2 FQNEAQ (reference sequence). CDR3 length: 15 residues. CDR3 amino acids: CASSLGLGLNTEAFF. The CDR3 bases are TGTGCCAGCAGCTTGGGGTTGGGGCTGAACACTGAAGCTTTCTTT.

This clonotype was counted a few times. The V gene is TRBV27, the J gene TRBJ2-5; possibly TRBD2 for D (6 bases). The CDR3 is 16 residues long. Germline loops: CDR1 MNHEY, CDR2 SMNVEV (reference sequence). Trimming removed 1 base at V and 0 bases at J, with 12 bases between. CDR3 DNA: TGTGCCAGCAGTTTATTCGCGGGACGGTACCAAGAGACCCAGTACTTC. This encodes CASSLFAGRYQETQYF.

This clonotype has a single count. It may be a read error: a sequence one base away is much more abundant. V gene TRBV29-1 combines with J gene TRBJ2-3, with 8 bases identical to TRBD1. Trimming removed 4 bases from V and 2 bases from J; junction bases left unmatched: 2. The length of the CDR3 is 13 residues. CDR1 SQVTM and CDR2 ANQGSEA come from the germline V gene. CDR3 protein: CSVAGGNTDTQYF. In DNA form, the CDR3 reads TGCAGCGTTGCAGGGGGCAACACAGATACGCAGTATTTT.

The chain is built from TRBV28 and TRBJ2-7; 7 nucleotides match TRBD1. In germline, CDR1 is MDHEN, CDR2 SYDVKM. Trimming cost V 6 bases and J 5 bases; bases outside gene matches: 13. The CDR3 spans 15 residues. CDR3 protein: CASSSPGTVLHEQYF. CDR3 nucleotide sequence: TGTGCCAGCAGCTCCCCCGGGACAGTTCTCCACGAGCAGTACTTC. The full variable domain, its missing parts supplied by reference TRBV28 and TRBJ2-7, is DVKVTQSSRYLVKRTGEKVFLECVQDMDHENMFWYRQDPGLGLRLIYFSYDVKMKEKGDIPEGYSVSREKKERFSLILESASTNQTSMYLCASSSPGTVLHEQYFGPGTRLTVT.

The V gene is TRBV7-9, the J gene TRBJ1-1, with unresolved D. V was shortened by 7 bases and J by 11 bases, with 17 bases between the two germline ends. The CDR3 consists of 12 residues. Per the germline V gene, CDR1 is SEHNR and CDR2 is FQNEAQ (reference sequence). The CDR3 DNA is TGTGCCAGCACCCTATCCGAGCTTTCGGCTTTCTTT. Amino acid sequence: CASTLSELSAFF.

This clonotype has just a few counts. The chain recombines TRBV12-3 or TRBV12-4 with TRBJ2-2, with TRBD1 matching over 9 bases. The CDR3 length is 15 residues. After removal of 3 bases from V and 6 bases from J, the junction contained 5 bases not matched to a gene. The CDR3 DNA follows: TGTGCCAGCAGTTTCGTGACAGGGGGATCCGGGGAGCTGTTTTTT. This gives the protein CASSFVTGGSGELFF.